This T cell receptor beta chain derives from a study of blood T cell repertoires in COVID-19. CDR1 ENHRY and CDR2 SYGVKD come from the germline V gene. The length of the CDR3 is 17 residues. J gave up 0 bases and V 2 bases, and 7 bases lay outside the gene matches. Some clones are missing from TCRdb's copy, which holds only in-frame ones; the method was immunoSEQ multiplex PCR. Of some 340,000 clones listed, around 83% are singletons. This clonotype originated in a man aged 25 to 40 with active or convalescent COVID-19. The specimen was peripheral blood. The chain combines TRBV10-3 with TRBJ1-3; 7 positions agree with TRBD1. This CDR3 is CAISEGTARPSGNTIYF. The CDR3 DNA is TGTGCCATCAGTGAGGGGACAGCCCGGCCCTCTGGAAACACCATATATTTT.